Sequencing of this TCR beta chain was carried out in a study of blood T cell repertoires in COVID-19. Repertoires were generated with immunoSEQ multiplex PCR, while TCRdb's copy carries only in-frame clones and drops some. The data contain tens of thousands of clones, about 90% of them singletons. V was trimmed by 6 bases and J by 1 base, leaving 15 bases between them. Germline CDR1 ENHRY, CDR2 SYGVKD. CDR3 size: 15 residues. The TCR originated in a woman in her 70s with acute or convalescent COVID-19. This rearrangement joins TRBV10-3 to TRBJ1-1; a weak D match, TRBD1 (6 bases). Sample: peripheral blood. The CDR3 here is CAIRAITGRNTEAFF. The CDR3 DNA reads TGTGCCATCAGAGCAATCACAGGGAGGAACACTGAAGCTTTCTTT.